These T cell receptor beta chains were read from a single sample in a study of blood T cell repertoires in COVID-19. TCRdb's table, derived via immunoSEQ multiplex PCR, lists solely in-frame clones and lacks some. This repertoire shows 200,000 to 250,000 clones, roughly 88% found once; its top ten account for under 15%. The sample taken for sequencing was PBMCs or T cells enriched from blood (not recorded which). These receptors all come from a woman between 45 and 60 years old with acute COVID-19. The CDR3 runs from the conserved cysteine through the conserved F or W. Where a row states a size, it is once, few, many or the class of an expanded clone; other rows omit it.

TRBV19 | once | CASSMGGYAYNEQFF
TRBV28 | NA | CASSFRGAREKLFF
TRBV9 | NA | CASSDGSDRKAEAFF
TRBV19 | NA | CASTPRGVGTSGPRSYEQYF
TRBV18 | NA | CASSPDRFTDTQYF
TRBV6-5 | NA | CASSSPGTENTEAFF
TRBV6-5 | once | CASSQQGAGNIQYF
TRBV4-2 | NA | CASSQDLAGLTDTQYF
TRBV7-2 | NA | CASSSRLAGRTNEQFF
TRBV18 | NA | CASSPPGQNEKLFF
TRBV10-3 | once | CAISEFYSNQPQHF
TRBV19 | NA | CASSIDRGLAGEQYF
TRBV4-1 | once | CASSQVIGELFF
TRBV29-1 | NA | CSVLEGLNTEAFF
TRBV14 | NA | CASSPRDSSITQYF
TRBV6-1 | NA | CASSEALGNTEAFF
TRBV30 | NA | CAWSPGHNSPLHF
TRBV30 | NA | CAWSVTSGTWQFF
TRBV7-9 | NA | CASSSKPGQDSNEQFF
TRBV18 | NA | CASSPLQGGAEAFF
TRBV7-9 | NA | CASSLASLNYGYTF
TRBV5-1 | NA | CASSPDRGETQYF
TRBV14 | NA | CASSQERVGTSAEQFF
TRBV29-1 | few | CSVSPWTDFYGYTF
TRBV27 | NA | CASRAQGRANTIYF
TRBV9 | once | CASSPRGQGHYGYTF
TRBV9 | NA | CASSVGTGGAYEQYF
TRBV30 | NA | CAWSVLGTSGQPQHF
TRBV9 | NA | CASSVSGHLQGTSVWNEQFF
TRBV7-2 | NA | CASSLVAGVGEQFF
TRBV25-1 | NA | CASSSGTGPHEQYF
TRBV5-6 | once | CASSLVEGTEAFF
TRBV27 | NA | CASSPRGVNSPLHF
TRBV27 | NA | CASSLRGGNQPQHF
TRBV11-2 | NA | CASSLVLAGRKEQFF
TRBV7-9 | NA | CASSSMTPAGEQFF
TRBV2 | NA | CASSRDTGVGGAEAFF
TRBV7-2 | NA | CASSLFLMRADTDTQYF
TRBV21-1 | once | CASSKASGVNTGELFF
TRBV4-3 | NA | CASSQERASYEQYF
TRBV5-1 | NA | CASSSATNEKLFF
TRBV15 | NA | CATSRDRGRQPQHF
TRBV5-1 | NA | CASSWMGQPTYEQYF
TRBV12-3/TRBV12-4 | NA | CASSLAGNEKLFF
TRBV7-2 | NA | CASSPIARVNTEAFF
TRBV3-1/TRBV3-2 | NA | CASSQQFKAGGPAAPLREQYF
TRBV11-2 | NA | CASSLGGQGWYYGYTF
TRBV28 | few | CASSRFGDSNQPQHF
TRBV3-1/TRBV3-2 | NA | CASSQGGSQETQYF